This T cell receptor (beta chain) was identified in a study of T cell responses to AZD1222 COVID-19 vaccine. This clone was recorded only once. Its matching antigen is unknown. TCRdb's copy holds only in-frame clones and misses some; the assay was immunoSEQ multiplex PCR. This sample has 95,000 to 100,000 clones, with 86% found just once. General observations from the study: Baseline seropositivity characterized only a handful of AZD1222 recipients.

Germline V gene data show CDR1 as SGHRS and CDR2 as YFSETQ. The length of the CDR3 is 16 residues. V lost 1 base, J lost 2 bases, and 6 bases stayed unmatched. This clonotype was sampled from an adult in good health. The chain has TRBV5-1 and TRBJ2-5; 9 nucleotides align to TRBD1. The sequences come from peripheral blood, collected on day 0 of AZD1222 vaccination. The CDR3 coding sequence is TGCGCCAGCAGCTTGTACCGGGGACAGGGACAAGAGACCCAGTACTTC. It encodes CASSLYRGQGQETQYF.